This TCR beta chain was documented in a study of OX40 agonist ivuxolimab in advanced cancers. Turning to the study itself: It was ivuxolimab, an agonistic anti-OX40 (CD134) antibody, that patients were treated with. Three patients got partial responses; one had hepatocellular carcinoma and two had cutaneous melanoma.

In the case of this clone: Antigen: not known.

The protocol was immunoSEQ multiplex PCR, while the TCRdb copy is restricted to in-frame clones and leaves out a portion. The data contain tens of thousands of clones, around four fifths of them singletons. Deletions cut 2 bases from V and 10 bases from J, with 14 bases between. The CDR3 extends over 13 amino acids. CDR1 is SNHLY, CDR2 FYNNEI, per germline. Points from the study as a whole: CD4+ and CD8+ T cells in blood underwent clonal expansion by week 6 at 0.1 to 3.0 mg/kg.

This receptor was identified in an adult with an advanced solid tumor such as melanoma, head and neck, liver or kidney cancer. The chain is built from TRBV2 and TRBJ1-2; D unresolved. The material was CD4+ or CD8+ T cells sorted from blood, obtained in a trial of the OX40 agonist ivuxolimab. The CDR3 coding sequence is TGTGCCAGCAGTGAACAGCCCCCTAACCTCTACACCTTC. Its protein product is CASSEQPPNLYTF.